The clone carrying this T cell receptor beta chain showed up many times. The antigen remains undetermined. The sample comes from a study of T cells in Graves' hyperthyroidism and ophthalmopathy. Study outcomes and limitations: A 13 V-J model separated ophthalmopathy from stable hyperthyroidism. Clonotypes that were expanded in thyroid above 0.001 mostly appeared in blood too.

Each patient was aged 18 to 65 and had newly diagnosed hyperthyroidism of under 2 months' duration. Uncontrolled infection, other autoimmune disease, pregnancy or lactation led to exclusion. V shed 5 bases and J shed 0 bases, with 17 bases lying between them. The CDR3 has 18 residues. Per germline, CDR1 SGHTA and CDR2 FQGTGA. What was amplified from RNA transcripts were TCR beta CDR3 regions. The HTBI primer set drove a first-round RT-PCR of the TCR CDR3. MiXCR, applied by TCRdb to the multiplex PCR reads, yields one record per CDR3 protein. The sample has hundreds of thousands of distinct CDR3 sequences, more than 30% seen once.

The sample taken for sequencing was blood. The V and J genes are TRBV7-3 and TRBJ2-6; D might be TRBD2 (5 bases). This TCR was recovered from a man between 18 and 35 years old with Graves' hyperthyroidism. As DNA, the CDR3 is TGTGCCAGCAGCCCACGATTCCTGGGGAGCTCTGGGGCCAACGTCCTGACTTTC. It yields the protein CASSPRFLGSSGANVLTF.